These 15 T cell receptor beta chains originate from one sample sequenced in a study of long-term antiretroviral therapy in people with HIV. Researchers ran immunoSEQ v3.0 at survey level. Clones were read by immunoSEQ multiplex PCR, and TCRdb kept only the in-frame ones, dropping some. The sample has tens of thousands of clones, 81% seen once. The specimen comprised unsorted PBMCs, sampled 0.1 years before starting antiretroviral therapy. These receptors originate from a man between 40 and 49 years old with HIV.

This chain uses TRBV7-2 with TRBJ2-2; a possible D gene is TRBD1 (6 bases). Deletions cut 1 base from V and 9 bases from J, with 15 bases between. Germline V gives CDR1 SGHTA, CDR2 FQGNSA. CDR3 size: 15 residues. The chain's CDR3 is CASSLGGTSHRELFF. The CDR3 bases are TGTGCCAGCAGCTTAGGTGGGACATCTCACCGGGAGCTGTTTTTT.

The V gene is TRBV27, the J gene TRBJ2-1, with D unresolved. Trimming took 3 bases from V and 8 from J, leaving 8 bases between them. The CDR3 sequence is 12 residues long. Germline V gene sequence: CDR1 MNHEY, CDR2 SMNVEV (reference sequence). The CDR3: CASSFGSDEQFF. CDR3 bases: TGTGCCAGCAGTTTCGGATCCGATGAGCAGTTCTTC.

The genes are TRBV18 and TRBJ1-5; TRBD1 might be the D (5 bases). The ends were cut back, 3 bases at V and 1 base at J, with 10 bases in the middle. The V gene's germline CDR1 is KGHSH and CDR2 LQKENI. This CDR3 contains 15 residues. The CDR3 here is CASSPIRDSNQPQHF. Here the CDR3 DNA reads TGTGCCAGCTCACCTATCCGGGACAGCAATCAGCCCCAGCATTTT. The full variable domain, rest sourced from reference TRBV18 and TRBJ1-5, is NAGVMQNPRHLVRRRGQEARLRCSPMKGHSHVYWYRQLPEEGLKFMVYLQKENIIDESGMPKERFSAEFPKEGPSILRIQQVVRGDSAAYFCASSPIRDSNQPQHFGDGTRLSIL.

V is TRBV20-1 and J is TRBJ1-5; D is ambiguous. V was trimmed by 7 bases and J by 4 bases, leaving 8 bases between them. The CDR3 runs to 11 residues. The germline CDR1 and CDR2 sequences are DFQATT and SNEGSKA (reference sequence). Written as DNA, the CDR3 is TGCAGTGTGAAAGGGAATCAGCCCCAGCATTTT. Its translation is CSVKGNQPQHF.

The chain uses TRBV7-9 and TRBJ1-2, with unresolved D. The CDR3 length is 13 residues. The V gene's germline CDR1 is SEHNR and CDR2 FQNEAQ (reference sequence). The germline V and J ends were trimmed by 2 bases and 4 bases, with 8 bases remaining between them. CDR3 region: CASSLRGAYGYTF. The CDR3 DNA reads as TGTGCCAGCAGCTTAAGAGGAGCCTATGGCTACACCTTC.

The chain has TRBV27 and TRBJ2-7, with 7 nucleotides matching TRBD1. J lost 3 bases, V lost 3 bases, and 8 bases had no gene match. The CDR3 is 15 residues long. Germline CDR1 is MNHEY and CDR2 is SMNVEV (reference sequence). CDR3 in amino acids: CASSLTGKGRYEQYF. The CDR3 DNA reads as TGTGCCAGCAGTTTGACAGGGAAAGGTCGCTACGAGCAGTACTTC.

This rearrangement joins TRBV2 to TRBJ2-3; 7 nucleotides agree with TRBD2. This CDR3 comprises 14 residues. The V gene's germline CDR1 is SNHLY and CDR2 FYNNEI. V was clipped by 5 bases and J by 6 bases; unmatched bases: 8. This chain's CDR3 is CASSNLRGEDTQYF. The CDR3 nucleotides read TGTGCCAGCAGTAACCTTCGGGGGGAGGATACGCAGTATTTT.

CDR3 nucleotide sequence: TGTGCCAGCAGCGTCTGGGACGGCAATCAGCCCCAGCATTTT. Its translation is CASSVWDGNQPQHF. The chain recombines TRBV9 with TRBJ1-5; D is possibly TRBD1 (5 bases). The length of the CDR3 is 14 residues. The germline V gene has CDR1 SGDLS and CDR2 YYNGEE. V dropped 2 bases and J dropped 2 bases, with 8 bases sitting between them.

This clone was detected only a few times. The rearrangement links TRBV7-8 to TRBJ1-3; 7 positions match TRBD1. The length of the CDR3 is 18 residues. Germline V gives CDR1 SGHVS, CDR2 FQNEAQ. The V segment lost 5 bases and the J segment 0 bases; nucleotides outside the gene matches: 13. CDR3 DNA sequence: TGTGCCAGCAGCCCAGGGGGGAGGGGACTTAGCTCTGGAAACACCATATATTTT. This encodes CASSPGGRGLSSGNTIYF.

The gene calls are TRBV7-2 and TRBJ1-1, with D possibly TRBD1 on 6 matching bases. The V and J ends lost 4 bases and 11 bases respectively, with 14 bases between them. CDR3 length equals 12 residues. Germline V CDR1 and CDR2: SGHTA, FQGNSA. The CDR3 sequence is CASSSRGGEAFF. For the CDR3, the DNA is TGTGCCAGCAGCTCCCGAGGGGGGGAGGCTTTCTTT.

This rearrangement joins TRBV5-8 to TRBJ2-2; D is uncertain. The CDR3 covers 14 residues. Germline values: CDR1 SGHTS, CDR2 YDEGEE. V gave up 1 base and J gave up 5 bases, with 9 bases separating them. As DNA, the CDR3 is TGTGCCAGCAGCTTGATGCATTTTACCGGGGAGCTGTTTTTT. Translated: CASSLMHFTGELFF.

V usage is TRBV7-8 and J usage is TRBJ2-7; possibly TRBD2 for D (6 bases). Looked up from germline, CDR1 is SGHVS and CDR2 is FQNEAQ. Trimming removed 6 bases at V and 4 bases at J, with 16 bases between. The CDR3 consists of 14 residues. DNA of the CDR3: TGTGCCAGCAGGCCTAGGAGGGGCGTATACGAGCAGTACTTC. Translating gives CASRPRRGVYEQYF.

The rearrangement uses TRBV6-5 and TRBJ1-2, with TRBD1 matching 8 bases. Germline CDR1 and CDR2: MNHEY and SVGAGI. This CDR3 has 15 residues. With V trimmed by 8 bases and J by 4 bases, 12 bases remained unmatched. CDR3 bases: TGTGCCAGCTCTAGTTTCGGACAGGGTGCCTATGGCTACACCTTC. Amino acid sequence: CASSSFGQGAYGYTF.

The chain has TRBV10-3 and TRBJ1-5, with TRBD1 as a possible D gene (6 bases). V was shortened by 2 bases and J by 0 bases, with 11 bases between the two germline ends. Germline values: CDR1 ENHRY, CDR2 SYGVKD. This CDR3 has 16 amino acids. The CDR3, as DNA: TGTGCCATCAGTGAGGGGACACTCGATAGCAATCAGCCCCAGCATTTT. Residues: CAISEGTLDSNQPQHF.

In its sample, this clone was seen a few times. The chain combines TRBV10-2 with TRBJ2-7; D might be TRBD1 (5 bases). The CDR3 spans 13 residues. V was trimmed by 0 bases and J by 5 bases, leaving 8 bases between them. Germline values: CDR1 WSHSY, CDR2 SAAADI. The chain's CDR3 is CASSESWGDEQYF. CDR3 sequence (DNA): TGCGCCAGCAGTGAGTCGTGGGGCGACGAGCAGTACTTC.